What follows describes a single T cell receptor beta chain. This sample was taken from a study of T cell responses to AZD1222 COVID-19 vaccine. The assay was immunoSEQ multiplex PCR, and TCRdb's table has in-frame clones only and misses some. The sample yields roughly 70,000 clones, 88% seen once. There are 15 residues in the CDR3. Sequenced material: peripheral blood, taken 28 days after the second dose of the MenACWY control vaccine. This chain links TRBV12-2 with TRBJ2-1; the table's TRBD1 call for D was not verified on the DNA. TRBV12-2 is a recognized pseudogene. This TCR was sampled from an adult who received the MenACWY meningococcal vaccine as a control. The CDR3 protein is CASRDQQGAGNEQFF. The CDR3 region has the DNA TGTGCAAGTCGCGACCAACAGGGGGCTGGGAATGAGCAGTTCTTC.